This T cell receptor beta chain was found in a study of Ad26.COV2.S vaccination and SARS-CoV-2 variants. Concerning this clone itself: The target antigen is unknown.

TCRdb's copy holds only in-frame clones and misses some; the assay was immunoSEQ multiplex PCR. The sample lists around 350,000 clones; around 92% were seen once. CDR1 SGHAT and CDR2 FQNNGV come from the germline V gene. V gave up 0 bases and J gave up 2 bases, with 5 bases separating them. CDR3 length: 14 amino acids. General observations from the study: In TCR breadth and depth analyses, total T cell responses may have been underestimated.

The TCR originated in a human donor who had recovered from COVID-19. The sequencing here drew on peripheral blood, taken after recovery from COVID-19. The V and J genes are TRBV11-2 and TRBJ2-1, with D uncertain. Written as DNA, the CDR3 is TGTGCCAGCAGCTTAGAACGGACCTACAATGAGCAGTTCTTC. Amino acid sequence: CASSLERTYNEQFF.